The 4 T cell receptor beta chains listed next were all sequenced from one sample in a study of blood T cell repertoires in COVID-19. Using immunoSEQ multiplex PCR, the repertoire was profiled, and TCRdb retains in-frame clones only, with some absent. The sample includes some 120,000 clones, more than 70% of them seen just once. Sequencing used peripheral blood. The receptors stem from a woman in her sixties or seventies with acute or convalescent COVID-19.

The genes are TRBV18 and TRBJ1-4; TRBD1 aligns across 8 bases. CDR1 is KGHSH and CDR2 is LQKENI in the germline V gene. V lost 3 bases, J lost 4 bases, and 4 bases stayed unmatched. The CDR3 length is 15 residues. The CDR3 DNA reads TGTGCCAGCTCACCTCAGGGGGCCCTTAATGAAAAACTGTTTTTT. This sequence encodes CASSPQGALNEKLFF.

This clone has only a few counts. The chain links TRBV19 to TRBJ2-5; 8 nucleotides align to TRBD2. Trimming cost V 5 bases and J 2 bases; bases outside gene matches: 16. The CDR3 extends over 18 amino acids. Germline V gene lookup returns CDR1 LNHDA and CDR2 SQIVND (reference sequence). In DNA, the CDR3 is TGTGCCAGTAGTTCCCGGGGGATGGGACTAGTGGGACAAGAGACCCAGTACTTC. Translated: CASSSRGMGLVGQETQYF. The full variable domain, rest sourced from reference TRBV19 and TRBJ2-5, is DGGITQSPKYLFRKEGQNVTLSCEQNLNHDAMYWYRQDPGQGLRLIYYSQIVNDFQKGDIAEGYSVSREKKESFPLTVTSAQKNPTAFYLCASSSRGMGLVGQETQYFGPGTRLLVL.

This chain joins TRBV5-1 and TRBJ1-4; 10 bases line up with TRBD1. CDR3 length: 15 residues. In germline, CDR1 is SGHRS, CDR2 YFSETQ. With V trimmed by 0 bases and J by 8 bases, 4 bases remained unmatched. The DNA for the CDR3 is TGCGCCAGCAGCTTGGCGGGGACAGGGGAAGAAAAACTGTTTTTT. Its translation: CASSLAGTGEEKLFF.

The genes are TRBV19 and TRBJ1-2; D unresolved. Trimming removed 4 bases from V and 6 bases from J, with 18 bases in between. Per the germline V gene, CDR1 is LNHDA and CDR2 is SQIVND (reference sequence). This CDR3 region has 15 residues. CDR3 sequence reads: CASSTGLTLAHGYTF. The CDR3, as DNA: TGTGCCAGTAGTACCGGACTGACGCTTGCTCATGGCTACACCTTC.